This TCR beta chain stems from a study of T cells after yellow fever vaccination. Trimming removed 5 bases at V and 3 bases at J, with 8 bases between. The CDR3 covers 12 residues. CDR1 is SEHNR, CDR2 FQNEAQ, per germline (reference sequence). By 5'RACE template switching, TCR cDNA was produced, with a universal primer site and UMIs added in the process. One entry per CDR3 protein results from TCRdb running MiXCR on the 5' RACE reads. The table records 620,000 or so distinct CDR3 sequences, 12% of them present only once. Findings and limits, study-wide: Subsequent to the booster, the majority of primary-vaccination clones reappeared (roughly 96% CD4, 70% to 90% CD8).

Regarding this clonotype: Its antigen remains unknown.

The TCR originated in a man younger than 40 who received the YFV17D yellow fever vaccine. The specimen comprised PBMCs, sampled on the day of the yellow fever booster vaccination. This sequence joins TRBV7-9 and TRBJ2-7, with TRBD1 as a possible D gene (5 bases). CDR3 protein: CASSHTGYEQYF. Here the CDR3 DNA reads TGTGCCAGCAGCCACACAGGCTACGAGCAGTACTTC. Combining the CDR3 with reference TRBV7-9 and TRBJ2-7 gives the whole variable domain DTGVSQNPRHKITKRGQNVTFRCDPISEHNRLYWYRQTLGQGPEFLTYFQNEAQLEKSRLLSDRFSAERPKGSFSTLEIQRTEQGDSAMYLCASSHTGYEQYFGPGTRLTVT.